These T cell receptor beta chains were read from a single sample in a study of blood T cell repertoires in COVID-19. Sequencing used immunoSEQ multiplex PCR; TCRdb keeps in-frame clones, though not all of them. In the table there are roughly 200,000 clones, roughly 90% of which are singletons. The material sequenced was peripheral blood. The receptors stem from a man aged 18 to 30 with active or convalescent COVID-19. Each CDR3 is given without its conserved first and last residue.

v_call	j_call	cdr3_aa
TRBV6-4	TRBJ1-5	ASRPDRGVSNQPQH
TRBV5-5	TRBJ1-2	ASSSWAGDGYT
TRBV5-8	TRBJ2-3	ASSSRADTQY
TRBV6-2/TRBV6-3	TRBJ2-2	ASSYRGGYFGGELF
TRBV11-1	TRBJ2-1	ASSHTGTSGYNEQF
TRBV5-4	TRBJ2-3	ASSLAADTQY
TRBV5-4	TRBJ1-2	ASRDPGQPNYGYT
TRBV30	TRBJ1-2	AWIWNTDLVGYT
TRBV4-2	TRBJ1-2	ASSQEQAVYGYT
TRBV7-9	TRBJ2-7	ASSLDIPPGVYEQY
TRBV11-2	TRBJ2-7	ASSSITGEQY
TRBV6-5	TRBJ2-7	ASSYGRTGMKY
TRBV19	TRBJ1-1	ASRVRTGATNTEAF
TRBV18	TRBJ2-7	ASSPDSSSYEQY
TRBV19	TRBJ2-7	ASSRETSYEQY
TRBV28	TRBJ2-7	ASRIQGQTYEQY
TRBV9	TRBJ2-1	ASSVAGGGAEPNEQF
TRBV5-1	TRBJ2-3	ASSLGQGREAQY
TRBV6-6	TRBJ1-2	ASSYSPGNYGYT
TRBV28	TRBJ1-5	ASSLDRNNQPQH
TRBV7-2	TRBJ1-5	ASSFLPKNQPQH
TRBV7-2	TRBJ2-1	ASSSPTWTPYNEQF
TRBV19	TRBJ1-4	ASSIGQVNEKLF
TRBV19	TRBJ1-5	ASSIGGENQPQH
TRBV25-1	TRBJ2-3	ASSESTSKADTQY
TRBV4-1	TRBJ2-4	ASSQGPGQGARNIQY
TRBV7-2	TRBJ2-4	ASSLAGLNIQY
TRBV19	TRBJ2-1	ASSPRGQGDEQF
TRBV10-3	TRBJ2-7	ATIGEFGGGREQY
TRBV3-1/TRBV3-2	TRBJ2-1	ASSPLAGDPTGEQF
TRBV7-9	TRBJ2-3	ASIFAGGLTDTQY
TRBV6-4	TRBJ2-3	ASSEERGAHTDTQY
TRBV10-3	TRBJ2-1	AISESPQVAGANNEQF
TRBV2	TRBJ2-2	ASSAWGGQGTGELF
TRBV5-1	TRBJ2-1	ASKKRDGTNEQF
TRBV7-9	TRBJ2-7	ASSHRQASSYEQY
TRBV5-6	TRBJ2-1	ASSLYLINRGNEQF
TRBV10-1	TRBJ1-2	ASSADRNYGYT
TRBV19	TRBJ2-3	ASSKVNSDRVTDTQY